Listed here is a single T cell receptor beta chain. Its antigen is currently unknown. The record originates from a study of graft-versus-host responses after intestinal transplantation. Study overall: Anti-thymocyte globulin induction preceded two to three years of tacrolimus and steroid maintenance in all recipients.

General study points: Individuals carrying graft-donor T cell macrochimerism showed high graft-versus-host to host-versus-graft clonal ratios in allografts. Recipient bone marrow held GvH clones, some seen earlier in ileum or blood.

Per germline, CDR1 MNHEY and CDR2 SVGAGI. The V end lost 0 bases, the J end lost 3 bases, and 15 bases lay between the germline ends. This CDR3 contains 16 residues. Here immunoSEQ multiplex PCR was the method, and the copy in TCRdb shows in-frame clones only, minus some. This sample has just under 65,000 clones; under 90% occur once, and the top ten carry 1.5% to 2%. Intraepithelial and lamina propria lymphocytes were freed from processed graft tissue. The chain employs TRBV6-5 and TRBJ2-7; D is possibly TRBD1 (5 bases). This receptor was identified in a human patient who received an intestinal transplant, so some T cells may come from the graft donor. This material consisted of ileum tissue, taken roughly 54 weeks after transplant. CDR3 loop: CASSYSAGSQFYEQYF. The DNA for the CDR3 is TGTGCCAGCAGTTACTCGGCAGGGTCCCAATTCTACGAGCAGTACTTC.